This TCR beta chain was retrieved from a study of PD-1 blockade in classical Hodgkin lymphoma. From germline, CDR1 is KGHSH and CDR2 LQKENI. The CDR3 runs 14 residues. V was trimmed by 2 bases and J by 1 base, leaving 8 bases between them. Whole-study findings and limits: Newly diagnosed patients had baseline TCR diversity that was reportedly lower than that of healthy donors.

Time point described: newly diagnosed, previously untreated cHL patient sample. Purification of CD4+ T cells from thawed PBMCs was performed via magnetic negative selection. Comparison came from newly diagnosed, untreated classical Hodgkin lymphoma PBMCs. Clones were read by immunoSEQ multiplex PCR, and TCRdb kept only the in-frame ones, dropping some. The sample lists roughly 20,000 clones, 85% to 95% occurring once. Remarks on this clone: Its antigen is as yet unknown.

The chain couples TRBV18 to TRBJ1-2; D unclear. Sequencing input: CD4+ T cells from blood. This sequence originates from a human donor with classical Hodgkin lymphoma. CDR3 DNA sequence: TGTGCCAGCTCACCAAGTCCATTTAACTATGGCTACACCTTC. Its protein product is CASSPSPFNYGYTF.